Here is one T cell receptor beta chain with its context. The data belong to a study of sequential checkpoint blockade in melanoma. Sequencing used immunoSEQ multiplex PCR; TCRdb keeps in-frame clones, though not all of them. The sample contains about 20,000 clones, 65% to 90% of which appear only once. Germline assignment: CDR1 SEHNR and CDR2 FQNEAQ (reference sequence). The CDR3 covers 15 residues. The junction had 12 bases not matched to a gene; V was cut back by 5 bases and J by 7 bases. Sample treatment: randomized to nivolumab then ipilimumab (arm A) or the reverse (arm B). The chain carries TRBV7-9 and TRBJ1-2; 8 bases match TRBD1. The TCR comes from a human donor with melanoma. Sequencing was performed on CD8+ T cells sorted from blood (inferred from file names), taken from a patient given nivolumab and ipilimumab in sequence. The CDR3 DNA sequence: TGTGCCAGCAGCGCAATAAACCAGGGGGCTGGTGGCTACACCTTC. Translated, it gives CASSAINQGAGGYTF.